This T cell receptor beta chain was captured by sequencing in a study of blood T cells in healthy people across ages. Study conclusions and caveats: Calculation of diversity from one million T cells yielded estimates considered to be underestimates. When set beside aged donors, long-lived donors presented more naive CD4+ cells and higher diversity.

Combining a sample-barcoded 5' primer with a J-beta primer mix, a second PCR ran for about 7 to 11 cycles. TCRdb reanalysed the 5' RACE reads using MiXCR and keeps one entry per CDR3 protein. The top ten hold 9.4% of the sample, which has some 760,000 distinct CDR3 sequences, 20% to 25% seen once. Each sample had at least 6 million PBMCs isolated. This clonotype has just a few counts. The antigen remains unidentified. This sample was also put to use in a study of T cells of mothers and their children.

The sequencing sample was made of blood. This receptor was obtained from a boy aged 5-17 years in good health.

CDR3 bases: TGCAGAGTGAGCGGGGGGGACAATGAGCAGTTCTTC. It translates to CRVSGGDNEQFF. The chain recombines TRBV20-1 with TRBJ2-1, with TRBD2 matching over 10 bases. CDR1 and CDR2 (germline): DFQATT, SNEGSKA (reference sequence). This CDR3 contains 12 residues.